This T cell receptor (beta chain) was profiled in a study of cytomegalovirus exposure and HLA in healthy donors. V dropped 4 bases and J dropped 4 bases, with 9 bases sitting between them. Germline CDR1 reads MNHNS; CDR2 reads SASEGT. The CDR3 length is 13 residues. The PCR ran on 60 Vbeta and 13 Jbeta primers. TCRdb keeps only in-frame clones here, not all; method: immunoSEQ multiplex PCR. The table records approximately 110,000 clones, over 75% of them present only once. This chain connects TRBV6-1 to TRBJ2-3; tentatively, D is TRBD2 (5 bases). Sequencing used PBMCs. This sequence originates from a woman in her twenties or thirties in good health and CMV-seropositive. CDR3 loop: CASSAGVADTQYF. CDR3 DNA: TGTGCCAGCAGTGCCGGGGTCGCAGATACGCAGTATTTT.